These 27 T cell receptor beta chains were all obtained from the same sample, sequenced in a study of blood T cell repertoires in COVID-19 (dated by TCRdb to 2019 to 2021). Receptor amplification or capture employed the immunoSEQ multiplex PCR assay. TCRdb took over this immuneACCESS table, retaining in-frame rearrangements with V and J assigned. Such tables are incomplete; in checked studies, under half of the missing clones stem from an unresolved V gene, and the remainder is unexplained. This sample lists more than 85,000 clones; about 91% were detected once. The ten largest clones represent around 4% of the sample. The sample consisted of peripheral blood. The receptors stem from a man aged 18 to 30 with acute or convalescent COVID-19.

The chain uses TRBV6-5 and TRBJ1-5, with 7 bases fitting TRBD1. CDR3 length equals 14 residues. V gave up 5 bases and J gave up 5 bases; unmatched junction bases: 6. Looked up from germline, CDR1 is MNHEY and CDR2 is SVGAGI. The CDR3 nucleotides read TGTGCCAGCAGTCCGGGACAGTTGGATCAGCCCCAGCATTTT. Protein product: CASSPGQLDQPQHF.

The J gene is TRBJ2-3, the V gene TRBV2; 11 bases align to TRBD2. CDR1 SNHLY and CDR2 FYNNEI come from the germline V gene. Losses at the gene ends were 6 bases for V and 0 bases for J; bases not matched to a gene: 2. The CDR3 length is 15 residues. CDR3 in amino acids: CASRGLAVSTDTQYF. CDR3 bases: TGTGCCAGCAGGGGACTAGCGGTTAGCACAGATACGCAGTATTTT.

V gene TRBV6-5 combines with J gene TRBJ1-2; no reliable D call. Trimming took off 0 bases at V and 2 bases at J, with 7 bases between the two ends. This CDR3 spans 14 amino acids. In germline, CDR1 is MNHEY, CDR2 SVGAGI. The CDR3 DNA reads TGTGCCAGCAGTTACTCGAGCAGGAACTATGGCTACACCTTC. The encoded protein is CASSYSSRNYGYTF.

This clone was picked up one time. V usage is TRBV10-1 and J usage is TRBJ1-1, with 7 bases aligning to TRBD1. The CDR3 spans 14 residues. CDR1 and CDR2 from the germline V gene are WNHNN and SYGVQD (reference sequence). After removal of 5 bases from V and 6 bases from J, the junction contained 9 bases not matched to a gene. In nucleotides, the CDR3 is TGCGCCAGCAGTCCAACAGGGGCGAGGTCTGAAGCTTTCTTT. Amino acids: CASSPTGARSEAFF.

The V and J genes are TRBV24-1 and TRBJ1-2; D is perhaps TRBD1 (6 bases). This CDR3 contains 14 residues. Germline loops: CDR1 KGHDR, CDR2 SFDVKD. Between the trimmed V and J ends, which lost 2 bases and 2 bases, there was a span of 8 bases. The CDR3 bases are TGTGCCACCAGTGATTGGGACATCAACTATGGCTACACCTTC. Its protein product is CATSDWDINYGYTF.

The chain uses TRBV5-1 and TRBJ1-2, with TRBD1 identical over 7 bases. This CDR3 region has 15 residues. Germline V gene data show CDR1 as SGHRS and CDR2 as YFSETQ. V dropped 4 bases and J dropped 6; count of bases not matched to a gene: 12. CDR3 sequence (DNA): TGCGCCAGCAGCGCCCGACAGGGCGGTAGTAATGGCTACACCTTC. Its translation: CASSARQGGSNGYTF.

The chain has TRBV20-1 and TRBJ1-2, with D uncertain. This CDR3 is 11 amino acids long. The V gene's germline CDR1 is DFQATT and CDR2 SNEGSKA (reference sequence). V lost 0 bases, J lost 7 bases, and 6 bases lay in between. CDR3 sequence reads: CSARDRVGYTF. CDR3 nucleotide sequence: TGCAGTGCTAGAGATCGTGTTGGCTACACCTTC.

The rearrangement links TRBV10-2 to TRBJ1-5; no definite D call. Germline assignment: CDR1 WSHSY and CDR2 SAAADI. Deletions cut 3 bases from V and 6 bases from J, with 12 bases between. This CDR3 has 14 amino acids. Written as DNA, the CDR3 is TGCGCCAGCAGTGATATGGCCACCGTTCAGCCCCAGCATTTT. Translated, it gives CASSDMATVQPQHF.

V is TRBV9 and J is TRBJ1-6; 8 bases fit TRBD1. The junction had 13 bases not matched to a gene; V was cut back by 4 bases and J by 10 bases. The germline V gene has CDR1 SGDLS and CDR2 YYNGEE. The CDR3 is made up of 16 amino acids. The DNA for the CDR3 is TGTGCCAGCAGCACGGATGCAGGGGGCTTTAGGTCACCCCTCCACTTT. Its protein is CASSTDAGGFRSPLHF.

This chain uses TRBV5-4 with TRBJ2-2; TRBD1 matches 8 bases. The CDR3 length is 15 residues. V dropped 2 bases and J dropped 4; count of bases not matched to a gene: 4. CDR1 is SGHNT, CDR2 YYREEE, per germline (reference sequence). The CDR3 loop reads CASSLGTGGTGELFF. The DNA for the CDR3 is TGTGCCAGCAGCTTAGGGACAGGTGGCACCGGGGAGCTGTTTTTT.

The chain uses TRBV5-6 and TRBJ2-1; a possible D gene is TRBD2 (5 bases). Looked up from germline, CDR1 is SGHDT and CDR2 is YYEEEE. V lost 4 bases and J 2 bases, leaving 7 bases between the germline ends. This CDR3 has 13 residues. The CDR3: CASSTGTYNEQFF. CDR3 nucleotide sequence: TGTGCCAGCAGCACGGGGACCTACAATGAGCAGTTCTTC.

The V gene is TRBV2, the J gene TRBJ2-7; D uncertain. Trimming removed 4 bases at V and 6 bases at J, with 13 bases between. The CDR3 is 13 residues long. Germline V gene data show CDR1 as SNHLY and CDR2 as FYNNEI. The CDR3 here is CASSGSLNGEQYF. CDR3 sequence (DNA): TGTGCCAGCAGTGGGAGCTTAAACGGCGAGCAGTACTTC.

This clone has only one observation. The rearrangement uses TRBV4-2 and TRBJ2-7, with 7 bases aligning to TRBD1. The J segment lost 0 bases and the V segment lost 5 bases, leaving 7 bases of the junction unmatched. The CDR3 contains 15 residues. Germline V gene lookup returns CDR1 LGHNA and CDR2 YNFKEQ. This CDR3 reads CASSAQQGNSYEQYF. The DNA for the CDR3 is TGTGCCAGCAGCGCACAACAGGGGAACTCCTACGAGCAGTACTTC.

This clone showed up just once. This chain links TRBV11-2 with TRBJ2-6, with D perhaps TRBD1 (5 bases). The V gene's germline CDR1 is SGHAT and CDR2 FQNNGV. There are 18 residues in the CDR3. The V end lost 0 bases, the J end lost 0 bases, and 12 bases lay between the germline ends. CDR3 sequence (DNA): TGTGCCAGCAGCTTAGAGGCGACAGAGACCTCTGGGGCCAACGTCCTGACTTTC. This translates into CASSLEATETSGANVLTF. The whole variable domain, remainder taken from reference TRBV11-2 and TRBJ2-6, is EAGVAQSPRYKIIEKRQSVAFWCNPISGHATLYWYQQILGQGPKLLIQFQNNGVVDDSQLPKDRFSAERLKGVDSTLKIQPAKLEDSAVYLCASSLEATETSGANVLTFGAGSRLTVL.

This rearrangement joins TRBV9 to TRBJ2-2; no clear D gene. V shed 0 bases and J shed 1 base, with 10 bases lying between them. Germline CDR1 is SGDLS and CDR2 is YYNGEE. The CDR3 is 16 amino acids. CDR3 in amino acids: CASSVEGRLNTGELFF. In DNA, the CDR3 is TGTGCCAGCAGCGTAGAAGGCAGGTTGAACACCGGGGAGCTGTTTTTT.

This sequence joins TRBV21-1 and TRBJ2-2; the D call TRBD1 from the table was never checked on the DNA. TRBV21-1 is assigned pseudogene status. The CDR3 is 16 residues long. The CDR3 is CASSKGARNHTGELFF. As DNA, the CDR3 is TGTGCCAGCAGCAAAGGGGCCAGAAATCACACCGGGGAGCTGTTTTTT.

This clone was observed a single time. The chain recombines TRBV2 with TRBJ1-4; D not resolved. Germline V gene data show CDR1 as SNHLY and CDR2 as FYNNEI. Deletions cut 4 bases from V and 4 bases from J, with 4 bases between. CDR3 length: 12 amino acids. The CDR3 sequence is CASSARNEKLFF. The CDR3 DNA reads TGTGCCAGCAGTGCCCGTAATGAAAAACTGTTTTTT.

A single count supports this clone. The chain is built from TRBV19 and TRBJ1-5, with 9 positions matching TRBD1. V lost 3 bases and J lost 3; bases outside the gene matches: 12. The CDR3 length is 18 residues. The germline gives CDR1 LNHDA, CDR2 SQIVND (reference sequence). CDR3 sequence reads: CASSIWGTGIDNNQPQHF. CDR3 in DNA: TGTGCCAGTAGTATTTGGGGGACAGGGATTGATAACAATCAGCCCCAGCATTTT.

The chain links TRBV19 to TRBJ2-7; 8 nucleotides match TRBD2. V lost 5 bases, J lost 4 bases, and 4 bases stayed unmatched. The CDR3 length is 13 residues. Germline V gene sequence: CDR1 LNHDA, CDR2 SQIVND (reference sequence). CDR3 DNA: TGTGCCAGTAGTCCGGGACTAGAGTACGAGCAGTACTTC. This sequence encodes CASSPGLEYEQYF. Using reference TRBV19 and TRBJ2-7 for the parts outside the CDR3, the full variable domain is DGGITQSPKYLFRKEGQNVTLSCEQNLNHDAMYWYRQDPGQGLRLIYYSQIVNDFQKGDIAEGYSVSREKKESFPLTVTSAQKNPTAFYLCASSPGLEYEQYFGPGTRLTVT.

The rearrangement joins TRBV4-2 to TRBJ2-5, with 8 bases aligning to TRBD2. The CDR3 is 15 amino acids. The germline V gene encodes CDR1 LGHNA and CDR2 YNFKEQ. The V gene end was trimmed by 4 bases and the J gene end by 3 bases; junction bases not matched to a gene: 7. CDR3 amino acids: CASSPRDSGEETQYF. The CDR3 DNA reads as TGTGCCAGCAGCCCCCGCGATAGCGGGGAAGAGACCCAGTACTTC.

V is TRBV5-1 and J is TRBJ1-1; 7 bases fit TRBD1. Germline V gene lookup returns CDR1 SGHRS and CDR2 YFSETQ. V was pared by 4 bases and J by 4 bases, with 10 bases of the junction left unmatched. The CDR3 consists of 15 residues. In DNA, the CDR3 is TGCGCCAGCAGCCAAGCGACAGGGTGGGCCACTGAAGCTTTCTTT. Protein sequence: CASSQATGWATEAFF.

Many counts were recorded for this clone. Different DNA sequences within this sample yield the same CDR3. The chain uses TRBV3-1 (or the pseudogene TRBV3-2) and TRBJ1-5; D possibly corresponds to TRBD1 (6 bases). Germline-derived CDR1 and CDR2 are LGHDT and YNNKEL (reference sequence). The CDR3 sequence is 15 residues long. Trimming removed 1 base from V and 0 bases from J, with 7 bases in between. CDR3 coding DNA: TGTGCCAGCAGCCAAGGACAGGATAGCAATCAGCCCCAGCATTTT. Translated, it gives CASSQGQDSNQPQHF.

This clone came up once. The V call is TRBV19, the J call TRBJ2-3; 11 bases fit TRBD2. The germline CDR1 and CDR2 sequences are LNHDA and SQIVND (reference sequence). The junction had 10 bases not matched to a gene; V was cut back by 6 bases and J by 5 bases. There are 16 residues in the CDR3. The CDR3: CASSPLRLAGGDTQYF. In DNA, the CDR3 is TGTGCCAGTAGCCCCCTGAGGCTAGCGGGAGGAGATACGCAGTATTTT.

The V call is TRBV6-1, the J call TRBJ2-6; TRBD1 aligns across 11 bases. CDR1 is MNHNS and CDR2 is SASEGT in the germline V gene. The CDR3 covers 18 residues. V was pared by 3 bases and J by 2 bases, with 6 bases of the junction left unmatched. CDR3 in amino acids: CASSEGTGGPTGANVLTF. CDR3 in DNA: TGTGCCAGCAGTGAGGGGACAGGGGGACCGACTGGGGCCAACGTCCTGACTTTC.

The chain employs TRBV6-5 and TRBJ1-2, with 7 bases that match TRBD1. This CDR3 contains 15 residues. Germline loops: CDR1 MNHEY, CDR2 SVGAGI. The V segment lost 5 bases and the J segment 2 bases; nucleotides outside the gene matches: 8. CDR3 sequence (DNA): TGTGCCAGCAGTCCTCGGGAGGGACAGAACTATGGCTACACCTTC. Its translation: CASSPREGQNYGYTF.

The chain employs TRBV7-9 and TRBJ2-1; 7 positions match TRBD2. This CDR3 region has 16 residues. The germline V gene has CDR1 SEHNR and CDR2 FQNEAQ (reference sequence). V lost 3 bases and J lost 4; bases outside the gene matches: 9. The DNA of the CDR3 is TGTGCCAGCAGCTTCGTGGCGGGAGTGGAATACAATGAGCAGTTCTTC. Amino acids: CASSFVAGVEYNEQFF.

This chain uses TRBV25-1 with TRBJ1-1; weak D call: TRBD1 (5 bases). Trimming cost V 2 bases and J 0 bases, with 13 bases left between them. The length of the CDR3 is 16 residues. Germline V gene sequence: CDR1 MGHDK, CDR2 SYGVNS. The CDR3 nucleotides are TGTGCCAGCAGTGAAAAGATAGGGGCCGTGAACACTGAAGCTTTCTTT. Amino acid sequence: CASSEKIGAVNTEAFF. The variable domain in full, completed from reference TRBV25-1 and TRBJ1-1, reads EADIYQTPRYLVIGTGKKITLECSQTMGHDKMYWYQQDPGMELHLIHYSYGVNSTEKGDLSSESTVSRIRTEHFPLTLESARPSHTSQYLCASSEKIGAVNTEAFFGQGTRLTVV.